The 29 T cell receptor beta chains reported below all come from one sample, sequenced in a study of cytomegalovirus exposure and HLA in healthy donors. TCRdb keeps only in-frame clones here, not all; method: immunoSEQ multiplex PCR. The sample holds roughly 120,000 clones, 80% to 90% seen once. Sequencing was done on a sample of PBMCs. Source of these receptors: a man younger than 35 in good health and CMV-seropositive.

This clone was observed a single time. The chain's CDR3 is CASGGGQTYEQYF. In DNA, the CDR3 is TGTGCCAGTGGCGGGGGACAAACCTACGAGCAGTACTTC. The J gene is TRBJ2-7, the V gene TRBV11-2; possibly TRBD2 for D (7 bases). This CDR3 is built from 13 residues. V shed 9 bases and J shed 2 bases, with 14 bases lying between them. The germline V gene has CDR1 SGHAT and CDR2 FQNNGV.

The chain recombines TRBV6-5 with TRBJ2-5; TRBD2 might be the D (5 bases). The CDR3 is made up of 12 amino acids. In germline, CDR1 is MNHEY, CDR2 SVGAGI. Trimming stripped 6 bases from V and 5 bases from J, with 10 bases between. CDR3 nucleotide sequence: TGTGCCAGCAGCGTGTCGGGGGAGACCCAGTACTTC. Amino acids: CASSVSGETQYF.

The V and J genes are TRBV7-2 and TRBJ1-2; 10 bases align to TRBD1. The trim removed 5 bases at V and 7 bases at J, leaving 10 bases unmatched. Germline V gene lookup returns CDR1 SGHTA and CDR2 FQGNSA. The CDR3 is 15 residues long. As DNA, the CDR3 is TGTGCCAGCAGCGGCCGGGGACAGGGGTTCTTTGGCTACACCTTC. Amino acids: CASSGRGQGFFGYTF.

This clone appeared a few times. CDR3 nucleotide sequence: TGCAGCGTCGGGACTAGCGGGGGTACGGGTACGCAGTATTTT. Amino acid sequence: CSVGTSGGTGTQYF. The chain combines TRBV29-1 with TRBJ2-3; 14 nucleotides align to TRBD2. Germline V gene data show CDR1 as SQVTM and CDR2 as ANQGSEA. J lost 8 bases, V lost 6 bases, and 7 bases had no gene match. The CDR3 is made up of 14 amino acids.

CDR3 sequence reads: CASSSGTGYNEQFF. DNA of the CDR3: TGTGCCAGCAGCTCCGGGACAGGGTACAATGAGCAGTTCTTC. The chain couples TRBV11-2 to TRBJ2-1; the match to TRBD1 covers 9 bases. CDR3 length equals 14 residues. Germline CDR1 SGHAT, CDR2 FQNNGV. Losses at the gene ends were 4 bases for V and 4 bases for J; bases not matched to a gene: 2.

The chain uses TRBV5-1 and TRBJ2-6, with D tentatively TRBD2 (5 bases). Germline CDR1 SGHRS, CDR2 YFSETQ. The CDR3 covers 18 residues. The V and J ends lost 1 base and 0 bases respectively, with 14 bases between them. CDR3: CASSLIRDLNSGANVLTF. The CDR3 nucleotides are TGCGCCAGCAGCTTGATCCGGGATCTCAACTCTGGGGCCAACGTCCTGACTTTC.

The chain employs TRBV7-2 and TRBJ2-1; D possibly corresponds to TRBD1 (6 bases). This CDR3 is 15 amino acids long. The germline CDR1 and CDR2 sequences are SGHTA and FQGNSA. V dropped 1 base and J dropped 5 bases, with 12 bases sitting between them. The CDR3, as DNA: TGTGCCAGCAGCTTAGGGATGGACAGAAACAATGAGCAGTTCTTC. It codes for CASSLGMDRNNEQFF.

The CDR3 loop reads CASRSIGQGDGYTF. The DNA of the CDR3 is TGTGCAAGTCGCTCAATTGGACAGGGGGATGGCTACACCTTC. V and J are TRBV12-2 and TRBJ1-2; the tabulated D call, TRBD1, remains unverified against the DNA. TRBV12-2 is classified as a pseudogene. The CDR3 length is 14 residues.

The chain is built from TRBV5-6 and TRBJ2-5; D ambiguous. Germline loops: CDR1 SGHDT, CDR2 YYEEEE. V was trimmed by 1 base and J by 7 bases, leaving 14 bases between them. This CDR3 has 14 amino acids. CDR3 DNA sequence: TGTGCCAGCAGCTTGTCCTATTCGACGGGGACCCAGTACTTC. The encoded protein is CASSLSYSTGTQYF.

The chain links TRBV7-9 to TRBJ1-4; a weak D match, TRBD1 (5 bases). Trimming took off 1 base at V and 5 bases at J, with 14 bases between the two ends. CDR1 is SEHNR, CDR2 FQNEAQ, per germline (reference sequence). This CDR3 contains 16 residues. CDR3 bases: TGTGCCAGCAGCTTAGAGCGCGGGGGTGAAAATGAAAAACTGTTTTTT. Its translation: CASSLERGGENEKLFF.

V gene TRBV21-1 combines with J gene TRBJ2-3; the D call TRBD1 from the table was never checked on the DNA. TRBV21-1 is annotated as a pseudogene. The length of the CDR3 is 12 residues. Here the CDR3 reads CASSKGGNTQYF. The DNA of the CDR3 is TGTGCCAGCAGCAAAGGGGGCAATACGCAGTATTTT.

The genes are TRBV7-9 and TRBJ1-1; 10 nucleotides match TRBD1. With 0 bases clipped from V and 2 bases from J, the junction kept 9 bases outside the gene matches. The CDR3 loop spans 18 amino acids. Per germline, CDR1 SEHNR and CDR2 FQNEAQ (reference sequence). CDR3 sequence: CASSLALDRGRRNTEAFF. DNA for the CDR3: TGTGCCAGCAGCTTAGCCTTGGACAGGGGGAGGCGAAACACTGAAGCTTTCTTT. The entire variable domain, with the rest obtained from reference TRBV7-9 and TRBJ1-1, is as follows: DTGVSQNPRHKITKRGQNVTFRCDPISEHNRLYWYRQTLGQGPEFLTYFQNEAQLEKSRLLSDRFSAERPKGSFSTLEIQRTEQGDSAMYLCASSLALDRGRRNTEAFFGQGTRLTVV.

The rearrangement joins TRBV15 to TRBJ1-1; the D gene is possibly TRBD1 (5 bases). This CDR3 region has 15 residues. The V gene lost 0 bases and the J gene lost 1 base, with 9 bases spanning the gap. The germline CDR1 and CDR2 sequences are LNHNV and YYDKDF (reference sequence). CDR3 residues: CATSRDLRGNTEAFF. For the CDR3, the DNA is TGTGCCACCAGCAGAGATCTTAGGGGGAACACTGAAGCTTTCTTT.

The chain is built from TRBV7-2 and TRBJ1-6; TRBD1 aligns across 9 bases. The CDR3 totals 15 residues. The ends lost 4 bases at V and 14 bases at J; junction bases unmatched: 12. Germline-derived CDR1 and CDR2 are SGHTA and FQGNSA. The CDR3 DNA reads TGTGCCAGCAGCTCACAGACAGGGGGGGAATTCACCCTCCACTTT. Protein product: CASSSQTGGEFTLHF.

The chain recombines TRBV28 with TRBJ1-1; 9 bases fit TRBD1. This CDR3 has 15 amino acids. The trim removed 3 bases at V and 7 bases at J, leaving 9 bases unmatched. The V gene's germline CDR1 is MDHEN and CDR2 SYDVKM. The CDR3 bases are TGTGCCAGCAGTTTGGGCCAGGGACAGGGTTTTGAAGCTTTCTTT. Translation: CASSLGQGQGFEAFF.

The chain couples TRBV11-2 to TRBJ2-2; a possible D gene is TRBD1 (6 bases). The CDR3 is 15 residues long. Trimming took off 0 bases at V and 5 bases at J, with 10 bases between the two ends. Germline V gene lookup returns CDR1 SGHAT and CDR2 FQNNGV. CDR3 DNA: TGTGCCAGCAGCTTAGATTCCACAGGGACCGGGGAGCTGTTTTTT. Translation: CASSLDSTGTGELFF.

The chain couples TRBV30 to TRBJ2-2; TRBD2 might be the D (6 bases). The CDR3 sequence is 15 residues long. Germline V gives CDR1 GTSNPN, CDR2 SVGIG (reference sequence). Trimming removed 4 bases from V and 4 bases from J, with 16 bases in between. CDR3 sequence: CAWTVGGLLTGELFF. CDR3 DNA sequence: TGTGCCTGGACTGTGGGGGGTCTTCTCACCGGGGAGCTGTTTTTT. The entire variable domain, with the rest obtained from reference TRBV30 and TRBJ2-2, is as follows: SQTIHQWPATLVQPVGSPLSLECTVEGTSNPNLYWYRQAAGRGLQLLFYSVGIGQISSEVPQNLSASRPQDRQFILSSKKLLLSDSGFYLCAWTVGGLLTGELFFGEGSRLTVL.

This rearrangement joins TRBV4-2 to TRBJ2-7; 8 bases line up with TRBD2. Germline V gene lookup returns CDR1 LGHNA and CDR2 YNFKEQ. The ends lost 0 bases at V and 2 bases at J; junction bases unmatched: 3. This CDR3 contains 15 residues. The CDR3 sequence: CASSQEDGGAYEQYF. DNA of the CDR3: TGTGCCAGCAGCCAAGAAGACGGGGGGGCCTACGAGCAGTACTTC.

The rearrangement uses TRBV18 and TRBJ2-5; 8 bases fit TRBD2. With V trimmed by 4 bases and J by 5 bases, 3 bases remained unmatched. Germline lookup yields CDR1 KGHSH and CDR2 LQKENI. The CDR3 has 13 residues. The CDR3 reads CASSLTSEETQYF. In nucleotides, the CDR3 is TGTGCCAGCTCACTGACTAGCGAGGAGACCCAGTACTTC.

This clone was counted once. V usage is TRBV9 and J usage is TRBJ2-3; D is undetermined. Trimming took 3 bases from V and 0 from J, leaving 11 bases between them. This CDR3 contains 15 residues. Looked up from germline, CDR1 is SGDLS and CDR2 is YYNGEE. This CDR3 reads CASSARGGSTDTQYF. In DNA, the CDR3 is TGTGCCAGCAGCGCTCGTGGCGGCAGCACAGATACGCAGTATTTT.

This clone was seen a single time. V and J are TRBV5-4 and TRBJ1-1, with 7 bases that match TRBD1. The V gene's germline CDR1 is SGHNT and CDR2 YYREEE (reference sequence). CDR3 length: 15 residues. V trimming: 1 base; J trimming: 1 base; junction bases outside the gene matches: 4. The CDR3 protein is CASSLMTGRNTEAFF. The CDR3 DNA is TGTGCCAGCAGCTTGATGACAGGGAGGAACACTGAAGCTTTCTTT.

The chain joins TRBV28 to TRBJ1-5, with a weak D call TRBD1 (5 bases). CDR1 is MDHEN and CDR2 is SYDVKM in the germline V gene. This CDR3 spans 16 amino acids. The V and J ends lost 6 bases and 3 bases respectively, with 18 bases between them. The CDR3 region has the DNA TGTGCCAGCAGACTCTGGACACAAGTTTCCAATCAGCCCCAGCATTTT. Translated, it gives CASRLWTQVSNQPQHF.

This clone was recorded a few times. J is TRBJ2-7 and V is TRBV6-5; perhaps TRBD2 as D (6 bases). Per germline, CDR1 MNHEY and CDR2 SVGAGI. The CDR3 loop spans 13 amino acids. V shed 2 bases and J shed 6 bases, with 11 bases lying between them. CDR3 sequence: CASSYVGGREQYF. CDR3 DNA: TGTGCCAGCAGTTACGTGGGAGGACGCGAGCAGTACTTC.

The genes are TRBV20-1 and TRBJ1-1, with 7 bases fitting TRBD1. Germline V gene sequence: CDR1 DFQATT, CDR2 SNEGSKA (reference sequence). CDR3 length: 11 residues. As DNA, the CDR3 is TGCGTCGCCCAGGGGGGCACTGAAGCTTTCTTT. Its protein product is CVAQGGTEAFF.

This clone has only one observation. This chain joins TRBV27 and TRBJ1-5, with unresolved D. V was clipped by 6 bases and J by 0 bases, with 9 bases between them. In germline, CDR1 is MNHEY, CDR2 SMNVEV (reference sequence). The CDR3 is 14 residues long. CDR3 bases: TGTGCCAGCAGGCCTTCGGGTAGCAATCAGCCCCAGCATTTT. As protein: CASRPSGSNQPQHF.

This chain links TRBV10-1 with TRBJ2-7; D is possibly TRBD2 (6 bases). Germline assignment: CDR1 WNHNN and CDR2 SYGVQD (reference sequence). The CDR3 sequence is 16 residues long. V dropped 0 bases and J dropped 7 bases, with 19 bases sitting between them. The CDR3 DNA is TGCGCCAGCAGTGAGTCGACGGGGACTGGGTATCTGGAGCAGTACTTC. This translates into CASSESTGTGYLEQYF.

For the CDR3, the DNA is TGTGCCAGTAGTCCTGGGACAGGGGGCTACGAGCAGTACTTC. It encodes CASSPGTGGYEQYF. The V gene is TRBV19, the J gene TRBJ2-7; the match to TRBD1 covers 11 bases. CDR3 length: 14 amino acids. Germline values: CDR1 LNHDA, CDR2 SQIVND (reference sequence). The V gene end was trimmed by 5 bases and the J gene end by 3 bases; junction bases not matched to a gene: 3.

This clone was counted once. The V gene is TRBV5-6, the J gene TRBJ2-7; TRBD1 agrees at 12 bases. Trimming at V came to 4 bases and at J to 6 bases, leaving 5 bases not matched to a gene. The germline V gene has CDR1 SGHDT and CDR2 YYEEEE. The CDR3 length is 14 residues. The CDR3 region has the DNA TGTGCCAGCAGCCCCGGGACAGGGGGCGGCGAGCAGTACTTC. It translates to CASSPGTGGGEQYF.

The J gene is TRBJ2-4, the V gene TRBV19, with D possibly TRBD2 on 5 matching bases. This CDR3 comprises 16 residues. The V gene lost 4 bases and the J gene lost 7 bases, with 20 bases spanning the gap. Germline V gene lookup returns CDR1 LNHDA and CDR2 SQIVND (reference sequence). CDR3 in amino acids: CASSTIRDIKENIQYF. CDR3 sequence (DNA): TGTGCCAGTAGTACCATACGGGATATTAAGGAGAACATTCAGTACTTC.